The subject of this entry is one TCR beta chain. What it recognizes is unknown. The data were produced by immunoSEQ multiplex PCR, yet TCRdb's version contains in-frame clones alone and is incomplete. Among over 40,000 clones, about 85% were seen once, and the ten largest hold approximately 2.6%. This entry comes from a study of OX40 agonist ivuxolimab in advanced cancers. Per the germline V gene, CDR1 is MNHNY and CDR2 is SVGAGI (reference sequence). CDR3 length: 15 residues. V gave up 8 bases and J gave up 4 bases, with 17 bases separating them. Whole-study findings and limits: Some of the lowest clonal expansion was seen in partial responders at 0.1-3.0 mg/kg. Among T cells, CD8+ cells averaged more expanded clones than CD4+ cells.

The origin of this receptor is an adult with an advanced solid tumor such as melanoma, head and neck, liver or kidney cancer. The chain employs TRBV6-6 and TRBJ2-2, with D possibly TRBD1 on 6 matching bases. Material: CD4+ or CD8+ T cells sorted from blood, obtained in a trial of the OX40 agonist ivuxolimab. CDR3 in DNA: TGTGCCAGCCCCAAGGGGGAAGGAGTCACCGGGGAGCTGTTTTTT. It encodes CASPKGEGVTGELFF.